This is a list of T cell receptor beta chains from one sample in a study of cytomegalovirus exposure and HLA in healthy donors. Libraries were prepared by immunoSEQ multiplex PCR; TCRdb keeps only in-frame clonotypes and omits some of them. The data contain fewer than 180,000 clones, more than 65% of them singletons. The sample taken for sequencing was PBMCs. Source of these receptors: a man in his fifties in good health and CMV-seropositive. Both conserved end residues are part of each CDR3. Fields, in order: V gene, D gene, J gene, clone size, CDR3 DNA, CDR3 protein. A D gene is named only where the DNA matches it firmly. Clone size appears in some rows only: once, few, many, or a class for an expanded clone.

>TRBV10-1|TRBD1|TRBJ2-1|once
TGCGCCAGCAGTCCGGGACAGGGCAATGAGCAGTTCTTC
CASSPGQGNEQFF
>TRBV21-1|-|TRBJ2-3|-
TGTGCCAGCAGCAAAGCAGAACGAGCGGGAGGGGTAACAGATACGCAGTATTTT
CASSKAERAGGVTDTQYF
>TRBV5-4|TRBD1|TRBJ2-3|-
TGTGCCAGCAGCCCCCGGGACAGTGTAGTCCCGCAGTATTTT
CASSPRDSVVPQYF
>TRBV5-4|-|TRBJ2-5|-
TGTGCCAGCAGCTTTGTCCCAGCGGCATACCAAGAGACCCAGTACTTC
CASSFVPAAYQETQYF
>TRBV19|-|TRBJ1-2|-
TGTGCCAGTAGTATAGAGGGAGGGCCCTATGGCTACACCTTC
CASSIEGGPYGYTF
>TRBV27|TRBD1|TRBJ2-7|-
TGTGCCAGCAGTTTGTCCCCGGACAGGGAAACCTACGAGCAGTACTTC
CASSLSPDRETYEQYF
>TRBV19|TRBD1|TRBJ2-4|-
TGTGCCAGTAGTCTCCAGGGGGCGAACATTCAGTACTTC
CASSLQGANIQYF
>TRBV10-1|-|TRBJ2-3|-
TGCGCCAGCAGTGAAAGCGAGGATTTTAGCACAGATACGCAGTATTTT
CASSESEDFSTDTQYF
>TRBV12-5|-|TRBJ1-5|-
TGTGCTAGTGGGGGCTCGGGGAATCAGCCCCAGCATTTT
CASGGSGNQPQHF
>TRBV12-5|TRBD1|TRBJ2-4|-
TGTGCTAGTGGTTTCGCACTCGCCTGGGGACAGAAAAACATTCAGTACTTC
CASGFALAWGQKNIQYF
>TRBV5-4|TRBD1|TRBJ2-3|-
TGTGCCAGCAGCTTGGGACAGGGGGCTAGCACAGATACGCAGTATTTT
CASSLGQGASTDTQYF
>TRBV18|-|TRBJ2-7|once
TGTGCCAGCTCACCACCGGGGAGCCTCTCCTACGAGCAGTACTTC
CASSPPGSLSYEQYF
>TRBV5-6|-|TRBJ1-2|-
TGTGCCAGCAGTCTGGACAGCCTCGCAAACTCGGGTGGCTACACCTTC
CASSLDSLANSGGYTF
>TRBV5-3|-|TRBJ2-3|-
TGTGCCAGAAGCCTGGGGACTCCCAGTCTTCTAAGCACAGATACGCAGTATTTT
CARSLGTPSLLSTDTQYF
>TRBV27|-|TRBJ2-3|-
TGTGCCAGCAGTTCCTATAGCACAGATACGCAGTATTTT
CASSSYSTDTQYF
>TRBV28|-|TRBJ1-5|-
TGTGCCAGCAGTGCTACAGAGCGCAATCAGCCCCAGCATTTT
CASSATERNQPQHF
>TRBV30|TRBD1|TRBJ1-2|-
TGTGCCTGGAACAAGGACAGGCCCTATGGCTACACCTTC
CAWNKDRPYGYTF
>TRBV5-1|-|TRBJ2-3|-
TGCGCCAGCAGCTTGGGGCCATTCACAGATACGCAGTATTTT
CASSLGPFTDTQYF
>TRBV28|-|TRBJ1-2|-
TGTGCCAGCAGTTTGCCCGGGACAAGGCTATATGGCTACACCTTC
CASSLPGTRLYGYTF
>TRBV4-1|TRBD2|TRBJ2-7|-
TGCGCCAGCAGCCAGGAGGATGCTTTAGCGGGAGAAATGTACGAGCAGTACTTC
CASSQEDALAGEMYEQYF
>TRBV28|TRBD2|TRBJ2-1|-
TGTGCCAGCTGTTTGCATAGCGGGAGGCCAGCGTATGAGCAGTTCTTC
CASCLHSGRPAYEQFF
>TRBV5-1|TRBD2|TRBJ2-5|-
TGCGCCAGCAGCTTACAAGCGGGAGGAGCAGAGACCCAGTACTTC
CASSLQAGGAETQYF
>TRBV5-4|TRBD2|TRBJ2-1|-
TGTGCCAGCATCCTGGGGGGGAGCGGAACCTACAATGAGCAGTTCTTC
CASILGGSGTYNEQFF
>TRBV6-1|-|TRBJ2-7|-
TGTGCCAGCAGTGAAACTGGGAGCTCCTACGAGCAGTACTTC
CASSETGSSYEQYF